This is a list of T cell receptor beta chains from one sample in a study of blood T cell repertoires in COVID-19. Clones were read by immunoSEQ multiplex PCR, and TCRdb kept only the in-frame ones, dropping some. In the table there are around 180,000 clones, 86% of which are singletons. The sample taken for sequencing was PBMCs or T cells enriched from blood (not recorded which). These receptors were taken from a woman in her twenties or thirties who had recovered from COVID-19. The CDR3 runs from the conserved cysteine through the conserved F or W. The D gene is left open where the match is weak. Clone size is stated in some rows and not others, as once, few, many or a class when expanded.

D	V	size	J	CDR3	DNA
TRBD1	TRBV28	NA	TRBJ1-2	CASSEKTGRQGVFNYGYTF	TGTGCCAGCAGCGAAAAAACCGGCCGGCAGGGGGTTTTTAACTATGGCTACACCTTC
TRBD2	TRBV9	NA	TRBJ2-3	CASSVGLLAVSTDTQYF	TGTGCCAGCAGCGTAGGTTTACTAGCGGTAAGCACAGATACGCAGTATTTT
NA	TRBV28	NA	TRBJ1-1	CASSLPRLQGTGNTEAFF	TGTGCCAGCAGTTTACCACGACTCCAAGGGACTGGGAACACTGAAGCTTTCTTT
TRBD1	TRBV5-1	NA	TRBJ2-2	CASSFLGLTGANTGELFF	TGCGCCAGCAGCTTCCTGGGTCTGACAGGGGCGAACACCGGGGAGCTGTTTTTT
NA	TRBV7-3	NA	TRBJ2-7	CASSFGGRGIYEQYF	TGTGCCAGCAGCTTCGGAGGGAGGGGGATATACGAGCAGTACTTC
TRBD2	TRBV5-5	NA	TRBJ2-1	CASSWSQREGRDEQFF	TGTGCCAGCAGCTGGAGCCAGCGGGAGGGCCGGGATGAGCAGTTCTTC
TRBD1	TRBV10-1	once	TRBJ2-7	CASSDSGQGGTQYF	TGCGCCAGCAGTGATAGTGGACAGGGGGGGACGCAGTACTTC
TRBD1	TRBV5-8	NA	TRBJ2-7	CASSQITDRGSEQYF	TGTGCCAGCAGTCAAATTACGGACAGGGGCTCCGAGCAGTACTTC
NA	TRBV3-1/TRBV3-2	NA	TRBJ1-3	CASSQGGQGNTIYF	TGTGCCAGCAGCCAAGGGGGGCAGGGAAACACCATATATTTT
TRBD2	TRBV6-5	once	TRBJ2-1	CASSYDGSGRLGEQFF	TGTGCCAGCAGTTACGATGGAAGCGGGAGGCTGGGTGAGCAGTTCTTC
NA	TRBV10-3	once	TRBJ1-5	CAISGAGGNQPQHF	TGTGCCATCAGTGGGGCGGGCGGCAATCAGCCCCAGCATTTT
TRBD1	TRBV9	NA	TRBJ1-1	CASSVTGTGGEAFF	TGTGCCAGCAGCGTAACCGGGACAGGGGGTGAAGCTTTCTTT
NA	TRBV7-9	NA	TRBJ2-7	CASSSSRVIEQYF	TGTGCCAGCAGCAGTAGTCGGGTAATCGAGCAGTACTTC
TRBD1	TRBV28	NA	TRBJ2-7	CASNKAGQGYF	TGTGCCAGCAATAAAGCAGGACAGGGGTACTTC
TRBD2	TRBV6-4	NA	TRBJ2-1	CASSSSSGSSDEQFF	TGTGCCAGCAGTAGCTCTAGCGGGTCTTCAGATGAGCAGTTCTTC
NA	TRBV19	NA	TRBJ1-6	CASRTTGLNSPLHF	TGTGCCAGCCGGACCACAGGGCTCAATTCACCCCTCCACTTT
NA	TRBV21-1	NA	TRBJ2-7	CARLGTVVHEQYF	TGTGCCCGTTTGGGGACAGTTGTGCACGAGCAGTACTTC
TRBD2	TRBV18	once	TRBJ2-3	CASSPLAGGSTDTQYF	TGTGCCAGCTCACCACTGGCCGGGGGGAGCACAGATACGCAGTATTTT
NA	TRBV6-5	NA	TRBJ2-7	CASKEGLSSYEQYF	TGTGCCAGCAAGGAGGGTTTAAGCTCCTACGAGCAGTACTTC
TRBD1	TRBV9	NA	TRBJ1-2	CASSENDRAGGGYTF	TGTGCCAGCAGCGAAAATGACAGGGCTGGAGGGGGCTACACCTTC
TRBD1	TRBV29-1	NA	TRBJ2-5	CSVEFGQGGKTQYF	TGCAGCGTTGAGTTCGGACAGGGGGGAAAGACCCAGTACTTC
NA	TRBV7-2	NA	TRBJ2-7	CASRPTGSSYEQYF	TGTGCCAGCAGGCCGACGGGGAGCTCCTACGAGCAGTACTTC